A single sample gave rise to the 28 T cell receptor beta chains below, sequenced in a study of spatial heterogeneity in lung cancer. These receptors lack a known antigen. Stated time point: sample taken at primary tumor resection. Notes on the study in general: Mutation tallies in tumors tracked expanded intratumoral alpha and beta TCR counts.

TCRdb redid the calling of the 5' RACE reads with MiXCR, one entry per CDR3 protein. The top ten clones hold around 17% of a sample with roughly 120 distinct CDR3 sequences, about 96% of them seen once. The sample here was lung tumor tissue, taken at surgery. The receptors originated from a male donor with early-stage non-small cell lung cancer.

Note on this clonotype: This beta chain represents an off-target read in a library built for alpha chains; its size is of limited meaning. V and J are TRBV20-1 and TRBJ2-3; D call uncertain. From germline, CDR1 is DFQATT and CDR2 SNEGSKA (reference sequence). The CDR3 is 10 amino acids. The V end was cut by 6 bases, the J end by 1 base, with 2 bases between. The CDR3 region has the DNA TGCAGTGCGGGCACAGATACGCAGTATTTT. It yields the protein CSAGTDTQYF.

Points on this clonotype: With the library built for alpha chains, this beta chain is off target and its frequency is not meaningful. This rearrangement joins TRBV5-6 to TRBJ2-5, with TRBD2 as a possible D gene (5 bases). V dropped 4 bases and J dropped 3 bases, with 16 bases sitting between them. Germline CDR1 SGHDT, CDR2 YYEEEE. CDR3 length equals 15 residues. CDR3 region: CASSQLGGGKETQYF. CDR3 nucleotide sequence: TGTGCCAGCAGCCAACTAGGTGGAGGAAAAGAGACCCAGTACTTC.

As to this clonotype: The library was designed around alpha chains, so this beta chain is a stray read whose abundance carries little weight. The genes are TRBV6-6 and TRBJ1-1; 8 bases are a match to TRBD1. Trimming removed 6 bases from V and 2 bases from J; junction bases left unmatched: 5. Germline V CDR1 and CDR2: MNHNY, SVGAGI (reference sequence). The CDR3 runs 14 residues. This CDR3 reads CASRVTGANTEAFF. CDR3 bases: TGTGCCAGCAGGGTGACAGGGGCAAACACTGAAGCTTTCTTT.

About this clonotype itself: This beta chain was picked up by a library intended for alpha chains and is off target, so its count carries little meaning. The rearrangement uses TRBV20-1 and TRBJ2-5, with 8 bases identical to TRBD1. Germline trimming cut 6 bases from V and 5 bases from J; bases unmatched to any gene: 5. The CDR3 consists of 12 residues. From germline, CDR1 is DFQATT and CDR2 SNEGSKA (reference sequence). This CDR3 is CSARTGQETQYF. CDR3 coding DNA: TGCAGTGCACGGACAGGGCAGGAGACCCAGTACTTC.

About this clonotype: A library made for alpha chains picked up this beta chain off target, so its size means little. This chain joins TRBV2 and TRBJ2-6, with TRBD1 matching 8 bases. The CDR3 totals 17 residues. V trimming: 5 bases; J trimming: 0 bases; junction bases outside the gene matches: 6. Germline-derived CDR1 and CDR2 are SNHLY and FYNNEI. CDR3 residues: CASSYTGGSSGANVLTF. DNA for the CDR3: TGTGCCAGCAGTTACACAGGGGGAAGCTCTGGGGCCAACGTCCTGACTTTC.

For this clonotype: This beta chain was picked up by a library intended for alpha chains and is off target, so its count carries little meaning. The chain combines TRBV3-1 with TRBJ1-6; the D is unclear. Trimming cost V 4 bases and J 9 bases, with 13 bases left between them. This CDR3 contains 14 residues. Germline values: CDR1 LGHDT, CDR2 YNNKEL (reference sequence). The CDR3 region has the DNA TGTGCCAGCAGCCTTCCTTTGGTGGGTTCACCCCTCCACTTT. Protein: CASSLPLVGSPLHF.

Concerning this clonotype: Being off target in a library aimed at alpha chains, this beta chain has a size of little meaning. This chain joins TRBV7-9 and TRBJ1-2; D remains ambiguous. In germline, CDR1 is SEHNR, CDR2 FQNEAQ (reference sequence). The V and J ends lost 2 bases and 2 bases respectively, with 6 bases between them. This CDR3 contains 13 residues. In DNA form, the CDR3 reads TGTGCCAGCAGCTTACAGGAAAACTATGGCTACACCTTC. Protein product: CASSLQENYGYTF.

On this clonotype itself: The library was built for alpha chains, so this beta chain is an off-target read and its size means little. The gene calls are TRBV11-3 and TRBJ2-1, with D unresolved. There are 12 residues in the CDR3. Germline V lookup: CDR1 SGHNT, CDR2 YENEEA. V was clipped by 5 bases and J by 5 bases, with 7 bases between them. The DNA for the CDR3 is TGTGCCAGCAGCGGATGGGACAATGAGCAGTTCTTC. Its translation: CASSGWDNEQFF.

Remarks on this clonotype: A junction boundary mismatches the germline segment, possibly from a read error. Within a library made for alpha chains, this beta chain is off target, and its count is uninformative. The chain combines TRBV6-5 with TRBJ1-1; 7 bases align to TRBD1. Germline V lookup: CDR1 MNHEY, CDR2 SVGAGI. The CDR3 covers 13 residues. Written as DNA, the CDR3 is TGTGCCAGCAGGTACAGGGGAAGTACTGAAGCTTCCTTT. This translates into CASRYRGSTEASF.

A note on this clonotype: This beta chain came through as a stray read in a library set up for alpha chains, and its size says little. The chain uses TRBV27 and TRBJ2-3; D unresolved. Germline V gene lookup returns CDR1 MNHEY and CDR2 SMNVEV (reference sequence). V was shortened by 0 bases and J by 1 base, with 2 bases between the two germline ends. CDR3 length: 13 residues. The CDR3 nucleotides are TGTGCCAGCAGTTTATCAGGCACAGATACGCAGTATTTT. Translation: CASSLSGTDTQYF.

This clonotype was seen more than once but under ten times. This beta chain appears as a stray read in a library generated for alpha chains; its size is not informative. The gene calls are TRBV7-9 and TRBJ2-1; D gene uncertain. This CDR3 region has 14 residues. Germline V lookup: CDR1 SEHNR, CDR2 FQNEAQ (reference sequence). V was cut by 1 base and J by 8 bases, with 12 bases left in between. CDR3 sequence (DNA): TGTGCCAGCAGCTTAGACTCCTATCAGGATGAGCAGTTCTTC. Translated: CASSLDSYQDEQFF.

On this clonotype: For a library built for alpha chains, this beta chain is a stray read; little rests on its size. V is TRBV9 and J is TRBJ2-3; 12 nucleotides match TRBD2. CDR3 length: 18 amino acids. The V gene end was trimmed by 0 bases and the J gene end by 4 bases; junction bases not matched to a gene: 9. The germline CDR1 and CDR2 sequences are SGDLS and YYNGEE. CDR3: CASSVATSSGGASDTQYF. CDR3 DNA: TGTGCCAGCAGCGTAGCTACGTCTAGCGGGGGGGCATCAGATACGCAGTATTTT.

With regard to this clonotype: A read error may account for a junction end that differs from germline. This beta chain appears as a stray read in a library generated for alpha chains; its size is not informative. CDR3 DNA sequence: TGTGCCAGCAGTCCCGGCAGAACCTTCACCGGGGAGCTGTTTTTC. Its translation is CASSPGRTFTGELFF. The V gene is TRBV27, the J gene TRBJ2-2; weak D call: TRBD2 (5 bases). The CDR3 is 15 residues long. Germline V gene sequence: CDR1 MNHEY, CDR2 SMNVEV (reference sequence).

Remarks on this clonotype: The size of this beta chain means little, since it is a stray read in a library made for alpha chains. This sequence joins TRBV29-1 and TRBJ2-1, with 8 positions matching TRBD2. The CDR3 is made up of 13 amino acids. CDR1 is SQVTM and CDR2 is ANQGSEA in the germline V gene. The ends lost 4 bases at V and 9 bases at J; junction bases unmatched: 8. CDR3 sequence: CSVAGTSIGEQFF. CDR3 in DNA: TGCAGCGTTGCCGGGACTAGTATTGGTGAGCAGTTCTTC.

With regard to this clonotype: This beta chain is a stray sequence in a library constructed for alpha chains; its clone size is not meaningful. This chain uses TRBV20-1 with TRBJ2-6; no firm D call. In germline, CDR1 is DFQATT, CDR2 SNEGSKA (reference sequence). This CDR3 contains 16 residues. Trimming stripped 5 bases from V and 0 bases from J, with 14 bases between. The CDR3 coding sequence is TGCAGTGCTGAAGGGCCCGTCGGCTCTGGGGCCAACGTCCTGACTTTC. This gives the protein CSAEGPVGSGANVLTF.

Notes on this clonotype: This beta chain is off target for a library built for alpha chains, so its abundance means little. The chain carries TRBV20-1 and TRBJ2-7, with D perhaps given as TRBD1 or TRBD2 (6 bases each). Trimming took 5 bases from V and 3 from J, leaving 14 bases between them. The length of the CDR3 is 13 residues. The germline CDR1 and CDR2 sequences are DFQATT and SNEGSKA (reference sequence). The CDR3 DNA follows: TGCAGTGCTGCGGGACAAATTCTCTACGAGCAGTACGTC. It translates to CSAAGQILYEQYV.

About this clonotype itself: This beta chain represents an off-target read in a library built for alpha chains; its size is of limited meaning. J is TRBJ2-5 and V is TRBV20-1, with D possibly being TRBD2 (5 bases). Trimming shortened V by 0 bases and J by 4 bases, and 12 bases separated the two germline ends. The germline V gene has CDR1 DFQATT and CDR2 SNEGSKA (reference sequence). This CDR3 comprises 14 residues. In nucleotides, the CDR3 is TGCAGTGCTAGAGACGAAGGAGAGGGAGAGACCCAGTACTTC. This sequence encodes CSARDEGEGETQYF.

Concerning this clonotype itself: In a library made to pick up alpha chains, this beta chain is a stray read with a size that means little. The chain couples TRBV7-8 to TRBJ2-5; D might be TRBD2 (6 bases). CDR3 size: 15 residues. Germline V CDR1 and CDR2: SGHVS, FQNEAQ. The V end was cut by 5 bases, the J end by 4 bases, with 17 bases between. The CDR3 loop is CASSPGYRDSETQYF. The CDR3 nucleotides read TGTGCCAGCAGCCCTGGCTACCGGGACTCAGAGACCCAGTACTTC.

In its sample, this clonotype was seen once. As an off-target read in a library built for alpha chains, this beta chain has a frequency of little significance. The rearrangement links TRBV11-2 to TRBJ2-1; D gene uncertain. V was clipped by 8 bases and J by 1 base, with 18 bases between them. This CDR3 spans 16 amino acids. The germline CDR1 and CDR2 sequences are SGHAT and FQNNGV. CDR3 nucleotides: TGTGCCAGCGGACCGATCTGGGTAACTTCCTACAATGAGCAGTTCTTC. It yields the protein CASGPIWVTSYNEQFF.

Concerning this clonotype: The library was designed around alpha chains, so this beta chain is a stray read whose abundance carries little weight. Here the CDR3 reads CASSKSRGPTDTQYF. The DNA of the CDR3 is TGTGCCAGCAGTAAATCCAGGGGACCCACAGATACGCAGTATTTT. The chain employs TRBV6-5 and TRBJ2-3; possibly TRBD1 for D (6 bases). The CDR3 contains 15 residues. Trimming cost V 5 bases and J 2 bases, with 14 bases left between them. CDR1 and CDR2 from the germline V gene are MNHEY and SVGAGI.

Of note for this clonotype: Because the library targeted alpha chains, this beta chain is an off-target read whose size means little. The genes are TRBV20-1 and TRBJ1-1; 11 bases are a match to TRBD1. Germline CDR1 DFQATT, CDR2 SNEGSKA (reference sequence). J gave up 0 bases and V 2 bases, and 2 bases lay outside the gene matches. The CDR3 spans 15 residues. This CDR3 is CSARRTGGMNTEAFF. Written as DNA, the CDR3 is TGCAGTGCTAGAAGGACAGGGGGCATGAACACTGAAGCTTTCTTT.

To note about this clonotype: This beta chain came through as a stray read in a library set up for alpha chains, and its size says little. This chain joins TRBV5-1 and TRBJ2-3; the D is unclear. The CDR3 is made up of 12 amino acids. V dropped 1 base and J dropped 5 bases, with 5 bases sitting between them. The V gene's germline CDR1 is SGHRS and CDR2 YFSETQ. This chain's CDR3 is CASSLQQDTQYF. CDR3 DNA sequence: TGCGCCAGCAGCTTGCAGCAAGATACGCAGTATTTT.

Regarding this clonotype: This beta chain is a stray read from a library made for alpha chains; its abundance is not meaningful. V is TRBV6-2 or TRBV6-3 and J is TRBJ2-1; unclear D gene. Germline assignment: CDR1 MNHEY and CDR2 SVGEGT. Trimming pared 6 bases from V and 8 bases from J, leaving 17 bases between. This CDR3 is built from 14 residues. In DNA, the CDR3 is TGTGCCAGCAGCATGCCCCCTAGAGGCGATGAGCAGTTCTTC. This sequence encodes CASSMPPRGDEQFF.

Note on this clonotype: As an off-target read in a library built for alpha chains, this beta chain has a frequency of little significance. The chain carries TRBV5-8 and TRBJ2-1; TRBD2 might be the D (5 bases). The CDR3 is 14 residues long. Germline CDR1 SGHTS, CDR2 YDEGEE. The V end was cut by 0 bases, the J end by 9 bases, with 13 bases between. For the CDR3, the DNA is TGTGCCAGCAGCTTGGGACTAAGGTCCGGTGAGCAGTTCTTC. Translated, it gives CASSLGLRSGEQFF.

About this clonotype: This beta chain came through as a stray read in a library set up for alpha chains, and its size says little. This CDR3 reads CSALKGEGTEAFF. DNA for the CDR3: TGCAGCGCTCTAAAGGGAGAGGGAACTGAAGCTTTCTTT. V gene TRBV29-1 combines with J gene TRBJ1-1; D remains unclear. Germline V gene sequence: CDR1 SQVTM, CDR2 ANQGSEA. The CDR3 runs to 13 residues. The V and J ends lost 7 bases and 5 bases respectively, with 17 bases between them.

Worth noting for this clonotype: Being off target in a library aimed at alpha chains, this beta chain has a size of little meaning. V gene TRBV2 combines with J gene TRBJ1-5; D gene ambiguous. V was trimmed by 6 bases and J by 7 bases, leaving 13 bases between them. CDR1 and CDR2 (germline): SNHLY, FYNNEI. The CDR3 spans 13 residues. The CDR3: CASREIREQPQHF. CDR3 coding DNA: TGTGCCAGCAGGGAGATAAGGGAACAGCCCCAGCATTTT.

Turning to this clonotype: The size of this beta chain means little, since it is a stray read in a library made for alpha chains. The rearrangement links TRBV6-5 to TRBJ2-7; 9 bases are a match to TRBD1. The CDR3 has 14 amino acids. Germline CDR1 MNHEY, CDR2 SVGAGI. The V gene end was trimmed by 6 bases and the J gene end by 7 bases; junction bases not matched to a gene: 10. The CDR3 DNA follows: TGTGCCAGCAGAAGACAGGGGGGAAGAGGAGAGCAGTACGTC. This encodes CASRRQGGRGEQYV.

On this clonotype itself: Since it is a stray read in a library aimed at alpha chains, this beta chain has a size that is not meaningful. The V and J genes are TRBV6-1 and TRBJ2-5; the D gene could be TRBD1 or TRBD2 (5 bases each). Trimming removed 2 bases at V and 5 bases at J, with 15 bases between. The CDR3 has 15 residues. In germline, CDR1 is MNHNS, CDR2 SASEGT. The CDR3 sequence is CASSERREWGETQYF. Here the CDR3 DNA reads TGTGCCAGCAGTGAAAGAAGGGAATGGGGGGAGACCCAGTACTTC.